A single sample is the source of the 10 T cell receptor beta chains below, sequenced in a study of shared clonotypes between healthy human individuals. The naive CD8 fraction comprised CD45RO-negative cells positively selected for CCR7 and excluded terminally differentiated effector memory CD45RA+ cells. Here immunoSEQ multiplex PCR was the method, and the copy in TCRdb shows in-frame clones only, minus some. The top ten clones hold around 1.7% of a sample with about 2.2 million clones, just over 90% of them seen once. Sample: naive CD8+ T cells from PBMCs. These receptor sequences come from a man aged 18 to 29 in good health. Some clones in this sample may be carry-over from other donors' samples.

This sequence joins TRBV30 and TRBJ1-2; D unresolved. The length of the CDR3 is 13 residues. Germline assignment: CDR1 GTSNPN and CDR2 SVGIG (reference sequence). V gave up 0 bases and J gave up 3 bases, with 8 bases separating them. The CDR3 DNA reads TGTGCCTGGAGTGTACGGGCGGACTATGGCTACACCTTC. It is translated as CAWSVRADYGYTF.

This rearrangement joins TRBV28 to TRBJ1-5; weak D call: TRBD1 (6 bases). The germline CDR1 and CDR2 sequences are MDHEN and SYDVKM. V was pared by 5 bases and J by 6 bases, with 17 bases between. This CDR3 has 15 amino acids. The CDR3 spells CASSPGVGVGQPQHF. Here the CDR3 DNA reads TGTGCCAGCAGTCCAGGGGTAGGGGTTGGTCAGCCCCAGCATTTT.

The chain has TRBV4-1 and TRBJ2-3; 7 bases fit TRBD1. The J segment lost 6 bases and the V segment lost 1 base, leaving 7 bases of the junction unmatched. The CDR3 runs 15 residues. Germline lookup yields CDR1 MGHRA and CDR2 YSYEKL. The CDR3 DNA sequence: TGCGCCAGCAGCCAAGGACAGGGTGGTTTTGATACGCAGTATTTT. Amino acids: CASSQGQGGFDTQYF.

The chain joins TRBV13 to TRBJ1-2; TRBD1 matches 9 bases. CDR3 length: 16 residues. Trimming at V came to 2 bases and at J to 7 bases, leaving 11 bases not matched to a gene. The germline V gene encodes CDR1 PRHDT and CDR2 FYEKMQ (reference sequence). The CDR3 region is CASSLWGTGWSSGYTF. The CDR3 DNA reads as TGTGCCAGCAGCTTATGGGGGACAGGGTGGTCGAGTGGCTACACCTTC.

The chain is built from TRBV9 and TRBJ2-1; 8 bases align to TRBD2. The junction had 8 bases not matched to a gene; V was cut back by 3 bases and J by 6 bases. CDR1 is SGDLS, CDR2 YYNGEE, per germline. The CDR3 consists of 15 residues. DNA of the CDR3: TGTGCCAGCAGCGCTACTAGCGGAGGGGGCAATGAGCAGTTCTTC. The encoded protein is CASSATSGGGNEQFF.

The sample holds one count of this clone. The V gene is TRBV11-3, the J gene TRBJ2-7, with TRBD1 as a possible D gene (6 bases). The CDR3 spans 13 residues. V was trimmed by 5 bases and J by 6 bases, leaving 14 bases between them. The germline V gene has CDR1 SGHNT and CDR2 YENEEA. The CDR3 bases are TGTGCCAGCAGCCTTGACACAGGGAGCGAGCAGTACTTC. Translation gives CASSLDTGSEQYF.

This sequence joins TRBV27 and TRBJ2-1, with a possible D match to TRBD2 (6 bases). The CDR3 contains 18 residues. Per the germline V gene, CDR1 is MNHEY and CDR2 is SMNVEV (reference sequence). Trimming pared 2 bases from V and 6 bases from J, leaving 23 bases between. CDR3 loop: CASSLLFWDGMEGNEQFF. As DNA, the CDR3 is TGTGCCAGCAGTTTACTCTTTTGGGACGGGATGGAGGGCAATGAGCAGTTCTTC.

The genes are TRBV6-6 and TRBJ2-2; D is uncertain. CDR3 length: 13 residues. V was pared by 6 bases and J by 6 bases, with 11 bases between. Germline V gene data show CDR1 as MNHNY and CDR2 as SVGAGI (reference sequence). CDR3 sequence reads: CASSDLRAGELFF. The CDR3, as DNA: TGTGCCAGCAGCGACCTTCGAGCCGGGGAGCTGTTTTTT.

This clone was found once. Written as DNA, the CDR3 is TGTGCCACCAGCAGGCCCCCGGGACAGGGGAACACTGAAGCTTTCTTT. Residues: CATSRPPGQGNTEAFF. The rearrangement uses TRBV15 and TRBJ1-1; 9 nucleotides line up with TRBD1. After removal of 3 bases from V and 1 base from J, the junction contained 6 bases not matched to a gene. CDR3 length equals 16 residues. The germline gives CDR1 LNHNV, CDR2 YYDKDF (reference sequence).

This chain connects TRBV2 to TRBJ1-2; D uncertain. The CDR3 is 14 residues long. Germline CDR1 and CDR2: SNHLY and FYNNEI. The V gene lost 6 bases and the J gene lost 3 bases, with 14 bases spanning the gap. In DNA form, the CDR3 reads TGTGCCAGCAGCGCACCCGGTGTCCACTATGGCTACACCTTC. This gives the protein CASSAPGVHYGYTF.